These T cell receptor beta chains were read from a single sample in a study of blood T cell repertoires in COVID-19. Method: immunoSEQ multiplex PCR; TCRdb's copy keeps in-frame clones and lacks some. The sample lists roughly 71,000 clones; around 78% were seen once. Sequencing was carried out using peripheral blood. The receptor source for this set is a woman aged 80 or over with acute or convalescent COVID-19. Each CDR3 is given with its conserved first and last residue. The D gene is left open where the match is weak. Clone size is shown for a subset of rows, as once, few, many or a class of expanded clone.

>TRBV6-5|-|TRBJ2-1|once
TGTGCCAGCAACCCAAGGGGCCCCTACAATGAGCAGTTCTTC
CASNPRGPYNEQFF
>TRBV2|TRBD1|TRBJ1-2|few
TGTGCCAGAAGTACAGGGGGAAACTATGGCTACACCTTC
CARSTGGNYGYTF
>TRBV6-5|TRBD1|TRBJ1-2|-
TGTGCCAGCATGGGACAGGGGTATGGCTACACCTTC
CASMGQGYGYTF
>TRBV2|-|TRBJ2-5|-
TGTGCCAGCAGTGACCAGGGGCCGAGAGAGACCCAGTACTTC
CASSDQGPRETQYF
>TRBV12-5|-|TRBJ2-7|-
TGTGCTAGTGGCCCGACAGGCGTTTACGAGCAGTACTTC
CASGPTGVYEQYF
>TRBV6-6|TRBD2|TRBJ2-7|few
TGTGCCAGCAGGGAGGACGCCGGGGGGGAGCAGTACTTC
CASREDAGGEQYF
>TRBV24-1|-|TRBJ2-5|-
TGTGCCACCAGTTCCGGGGAGACCCAGTACTTC
CATSSGETQYF
>TRBV5-4|-|TRBJ2-3|-
TGTGCCAGCAGCGGGGACACCGCCCTCGGCACAGATACGCAGTATTTT
CASSGDTALGTDTQYF
>TRBV9|TRBD2|TRBJ2-1|few
TGTGCCAGCAGCGTAGGGGCGGGGGGTATTTATGAGCAGTTCTTC
CASSVGAGGIYEQFF
>TRBV12-3/TRBV12-4|TRBD1|TRBJ1-2|-
TGTGCCAGCAGCGACAGGGGGGCATATGGCTACACCTTC
CASSDRGAYGYTF
>TRBV11-2|-|TRBJ2-1|-
TGTGCCAGCAGCTTAGCTGGGGCACAGTACAATGAGCAGTTCTTC
CASSLAGAQYNEQFF
>TRBV7-8|TRBD2|TRBJ2-5|-
TGTGCCAGCAGCCCGGTAAGGGCCGGGACTAGCGATCAAGAGACCCAGTACTTC
CASSPVRAGTSDQETQYF
>TRBV29-1|-|TRBJ1-1|-
TGCAGCGTTGCTCCGAACACTGAAGCTTTCTTT
CSVAPNTEAFF
>TRBV19|-|TRBJ1-3|-
TGTGCCAGTAGCCCCGGGAGGTTCTCTGGAAACACCATATATTTT
CASSPGRFSGNTIYF
>TRBV19|TRBD2|TRBJ2-7|once
TGTGCCAGTAGCCGGGGTTGGAGCGGGAGCTCCTACGAGCAGTACTTC
CASSRGWSGSSYEQYF
>TRBV7-6|-|TRBJ2-7|-
TGTGCCAGCAGCCCGATGACAGCCTCGAGCTCCTACGAGCAGTACTTC
CASSPMTASSSYEQYF
>TRBV24-1|-|TRBJ1-2|-
TGTGCCACCAGTGACCCGGCAGGGGACTATGGCTACACCTTC
CATSDPAGDYGYTF
>TRBV5-1|TRBD1|TRBJ1-1|-
TGCGCCAGCAGCTGGACAGGGGGGACTGAAGCTTTCTTT
CASSWTGGTEAFF
>TRBV19|-|TRBJ1-2|-
TGTGCCAGTAGTTCGACAGTCGCTAACTATGGCTACACCTTC
CASSSTVANYGYTF
>TRBV7-7|-|TRBJ2-5|few
TGTGCTAGCAGCTTATCGGAGGGAGGCTGGGAGACCCAGTACTTC
CASSLSEGGWETQYF
>TRBV4-1|TRBD1|TRBJ2-1|-
TGCGCCAGCAGCCAAGACCCGGGACAGGGGGCCTATGAGCAGTTCTTC
CASSQDPGQGAYEQFF
>TRBV10-1|-|TRBJ2-1|-
TGCGCCAGCAGTGAGTCGACTCAAGCGACTAACTACAATGAGCAGTTCTTC
CASSESTQATNYNEQFF
>TRBV9|-|TRBJ1-1|-
TGTGCCAGCAGCGCAACCGGGTTAACCGGGACAAGATTGAACACTGAAGCTTTCTTT
CASSATGLTGTRLNTEAFF
>TRBV10-1|-|TRBJ2-6|-
TGCGCCAGCAGTGAAGGGGCTGGGGCCAACGTCCTGACTTTC
CASSEGAGANVLTF
>TRBV30|TRBD1|TRBJ1-5|-
TGTGCCTGGAGTGCTTACAGGGGGCAGGGTTTTAATCAGCCCCAGCATTTT
CAWSAYRGQGFNQPQHF
>TRBV6-6|-|TRBJ1-3|once
TGTGCCAGCACCCCCCCAGTCTCTGGAAACACCATATATTTT
CASTPPVSGNTIYF
>TRBV30|-|TRBJ1-6|-
TGTGCCTCCGGACACCTCTTTACTCGGAGGGGTAATTCACCCCTCCACTTT
CASGHLFTRRGNSPLHF
>TRBV6-5|-|TRBJ1-2|-
TGTGCCAGCAGCGACACGGGACTGCTTGGGGGCTACACCTTC
CASSDTGLLGGYTF
>TRBV3-1/TRBV3-2|-|TRBJ1-3|-
TGTGCCAGCAGCCAAGGACAGGCCTCTGGAAACACCATATATTTT
CASSQGQASGNTIYF
>TRBV14|-|TRBJ1-4|-
TGTGCCAGCAGCCAAGAACAGGGTCGGTTGGGAAAACTGTTTTTT
CASSQEQGRLGKLFF
>TRBV7-7|TRBD1|TRBJ2-7|-
TGTGCCAGCAGCTTGGGACAGGGGGTGGCCCACGAGCAGTACTTC
CASSLGQGVAHEQYF
>TRBV19|-|TRBJ1-5|-
TGTGCCAGTAGTCCTCGCCAGGGTTTAGGCAATCAGCCCCAGCATTTT
CASSPRQGLGNQPQHF
>TRBV11-2|-|TRBJ2-3|-
TGTGCCAGCAGCGCCGACAGGATCACAGATACGCAGTATTTT
CASSADRITDTQYF
>TRBV6-6|-|TRBJ1-2|-
TGTGCCAGCAGCCCCCCCAGGGTGTCCTATGGCTACACCTTC
CASSPPRVSYGYTF
>TRBV2|TRBD1|TRBJ1-1|once
TGTGCCAGCAAAATAACAGGGGGTAACACTGAAGCTTTCTTT
CASKITGGNTEAFF
>TRBV6-1|-|TRBJ1-5|many
TGTGCCAGCAGTGAAGGGGGGGAGAATCAGCCCCAGCATTTT
CASSEGGENQPQHF
>TRBV19|-|TRBJ1-5|few
TGTGCCAGTCCCCACGCACTCAGGGTGTTTGGCAATCAGCCCCAGCATTTT
CASPHALRVFGNQPQHF
>TRBV19|TRBD1|TRBJ1-6|-
TGTGCCAGTAGTACCGGACAGGATAATTCACCCCTCCACTTT
CASSTGQDNSPLHF
>TRBV12-3/TRBV12-4|-|TRBJ1-5|-
TGTGCCAGCAGTTCCCTATTATCTCAGCCCCAGCATTTT
CASSSLLSQPQHF
>TRBV30|TRBD1|TRBJ2-7|-
TGTGCCTGGAGGCATAGACAGGGCAGCTCCTACGAGCAGTACTTC
CAWRHRQGSSYEQYF
>TRBV6-6|TRBD2|TRBJ2-2|-
TGTGCCAGCAGTTACGTGAGCGGGAGATTAGGCGGGGAGCTGTTTTTT
CASSYVSGRLGGELFF